The clone carrying this T cell receptor (beta chain) was seen once. Original processing methods: By means of reference gene primer amplification, nucleated cell counts were estimated. TCRdb's copy holds only in-frame clones and misses some; the assay was immunoSEQ multiplex PCR. That table supplies the V and J calls and clone size; D and trimming were determined from the DNA. Of approximately 360,000 clones listed, around four fifths are singletons. The data stem from a study of blood T cell repertoires in COVID-19. Losses at the gene ends were 6 bases for V and 0 bases for J; bases not matched to a gene: 5. Germline V gives CDR1 LNHDA, CDR2 SQIVND (reference sequence). CDR3 length: 16 amino acids. Resolution of symptoms, clearance, or two negative PCRs was present in recovered Cohort 3 donors.

The chain uses TRBV19 and TRBJ1-5; 10 bases line up with TRBD1. The sample consisted of PBMCs or T cells enriched from blood (not recorded which). The receptor was derived from a woman aged 45-60 years who had recovered from COVID-19. The CDR3 sequence: CASRWTGGSSNQPQHF. The CDR3 DNA sequence: TGTGCCAGTAGGTGGACAGGGGGATCTAGCAATCAGCCCCAGCATTTT.